This entry concerns a single TCR beta chain. Its antigen remains unknown. Germline V gene lookup returns CDR1 MDHEN and CDR2 SYDVKM. CDR3 length equals 15 residues. V was cut by 7 bases and J by 5 bases, with 18 bases left in between. The table came from immunoSEQ multiplex PCR; TCRdb's copy has only in-frame clones and leaves some out. Counted here are around 17,000 clones, approximately 71% occurring once; the ten biggest clones make up roughly 20%. The sample comes from a study of ipilimumab plus nivolumab after autologous stem cell transplantation. Turning to the study itself: The DLBCL cohort had primary refractory and relapsed disease, with 18-month progression-free survival of about 86% and 29%.

Study outcomes and limitations: Per the authors, repertoire, Treg and microbiota data justify further study.

Checkpoint therapy with ipilimumab 1 mg/kg began 14 to 28 days after transplant. Patients got 3 mg/kg IV nivolumab weeks 1, 4, 7, 10, then biweekly through week 26. The clonotype originates from a male donor with diffuse large B-cell lymphoma. The input for sequencing was PBMCs, taken in a trial of ipilimumab plus nivolumab as post-transplant consolidation. The chain has TRBV28 and TRBJ1-5; D gene ambiguous. This chain's CDR3 is CASTLGSVGDQPQHF. The CDR3 DNA sequence: TGTGCCAGCACCCTGGGAAGTGTTGGCGATCAGCCCCAGCATTTT.